A selection of T cell receptor beta chains follows, all from one sample in a study of cytomegalovirus exposure and HLA in healthy donors. Sequenced by immunoSEQ multiplex PCR; TCRdb stores in-frame clones only, minus some. The sample holds approximately 140,000 clones, roughly 80% seen once. Sequencing input: PBMCs. These receptors came from a female donor in good health and CMV-seronegative. The CDR3 runs from the conserved cysteine through the conserved F or W. The D gene is left open where the match is weak. Only some rows state a clone size, as once, few, many or a class for expanded clones.

.,TRBV23-1,TRBJ2-4,.,CASSQSIIGDRPSFVKNIQYF,TGCGCCAGCAGTCAATCTATAATAGGCGACAGACCGTCTTTCGTCAAAAACATTCAGTACTTC
.,TRBV10-1,TRBJ2-1,TRBD1,CATRANLGQGSDEQFF,TGCGCCACACGGGCCAATTTAGGACAGGGGTCTGATGAGCAGTTCTTC
few,TRBV7-3,TRBJ1-1,.,CASSRQQNTEAFF,TGTGCCAGCAGTCGACAGCAGAACACTGAAGCTTTCTTT
.,TRBV5-1,TRBJ2-1,.,CASRQGIDNEQFF,TGCGCCAGCAGACAGGGAATTGACAATGAGCAGTTCTTC
few,TRBV28,TRBJ1-2,.,CASSLRGRYYGYTF,TGTGCCAGCAGTTTAAGGGGAAGGTACTATGGCTACACCTTC
.,TRBV21-1,TRBJ2-7,.,CASSRSPFYDRGLAYEQYF,TGTGCCAGCAGCAGGAGCCCCTTTTACGACAGGGGGCTGGCGTACGAGCAGTACTTC
few,TRBV7-3,TRBJ1-1,TRBD1,CASSLGQGLRAFF,TGTGCCAGCAGCTTAGGACAGGGACTTCGAGCTTTCTTT
.,TRBV7-8,TRBJ2-5,TRBD1,CASSRTGKETQYF,TGTGCCAGCAGCCGGACAGGGAAAGAGACCCAGTACTTC
few,TRBV10-3,TRBJ2-3,TRBD2,CAIQTGGSQDTQYF,TGTGCCATCCAGACGGGGGGGTCCCAGGATACGCAGTATTTT
.,TRBV9,TRBJ2-1,.,CASSVSPTGINEQFF,TGTGCCAGCAGCGTTTCCCCAACGGGGATAAATGAGCAGTTCTTC
.,TRBV2,TRBJ1-1,TRBD1,CASETGSTEAFF,TGTGCCAGCGAGACAGGGTCCACTGAAGCTTTCTTT
.,TRBV29-1,TRBJ1-2,TRBD1,CSVRTGFYGYTF,TGCAGCGTCCGGACAGGGTTCTATGGCTACACCTTC
once,TRBV7-6,TRBJ2-3,TRBD2,CASSLFPSGNTDTQYF,TGTGCCAGCAGCTTATTCCCTAGCGGAAACACAGATACGCAGTATTTT
.,TRBV6-5,TRBJ2-1,.,CASSPDRNNEQFF,TGTGCCAGCAGTCCCGACAGGAACAATGAGCAGTTCTTC
.,TRBV18,TRBJ1-2,TRBD1,CASSPGGQDRGYTF,TGTGCCAGCTCACCAGGCGGACAGGACCGAGGCTACACCTTC
.,TRBV7-9,TRBJ1-2,TRBD1,CASRPGTGLNYGYTF,TGTGCCAGCAGGCCCGGGACAGGGCTAAACTATGGCTACACCTTC
.,TRBV11-2,TRBJ2-7,.,CASSLGYGGNYEQYF,TGTGCCAGCAGCTTAGGTTATGGCGGGAACTACGAGCAGTACTTC
.,TRBV6-7,TRBJ2-5,TRBD2,CAAAGGETQYF,TGTGCCGCCGCGGGGGGCGAAACCCAGTACTTC
.,TRBV4-1,TRBJ2-7,TRBD1,CASSHAPQGQGGDEQYF,TGCGCCAGCAGCCACGCGCCTCAGGGACAGGGGGGGGACGAGCAGTACTTC
.,TRBV6-5,TRBJ2-3,TRBD1,CASSYDRETDTQYF,TGTGCCAGCAGTTACGACAGGGAGACAGATACGCAGTATTTT
.,TRBV27,TRBJ2-7,TRBD2,CASSFVGEGEQYF,TGTGCCAGCAGTTTTGTGGGGGAGGGGGAGCAGTACTTC
.,TRBV5-1,TRBJ2-7,TRBD2,CASSPKGEAGGFYEQYF,TGCGCCAGCAGCCCCAAGGGGGAAGCGGGGGGTTTTTACGAGCAGTACTTC
.,TRBV2,TRBJ1-2,TRBD1,CASRDRGNGYTF,TGTGCCAGCAGAGACAGGGGAAATGGCTACACCTTC